This TCR beta chain was retrieved from a study of cytomegalovirus exposure and HLA in healthy donors. Study-level findings and limits: Researchers catalogued about 160 TCR beta chains as cytomegalovirus-associated. The dataset shows that most TCR sequences were rare, while some public TCRs occurred in many donors.

Profiling relied on immunoSEQ multiplex PCR, and the TCRdb table lists in-frame clones only, not all of them. Among more than 65,000 clones listed, roughly 93% were seen once. On this clone: Its matching antigen is unknown.

The TCR was taken from a man younger than 35 in good health and CMV-seronegative. The sample consisted of PBMCs.

CDR3 sequence reads: CASSLGPSTNEKLFF. For the CDR3, the DNA is TGCGCCAGCAGCTTGGGTCCATCAACTAATGAAAAACTGTTTTTT. V and J are TRBV5-1 and TRBJ1-4; D gene uncertain. The CDR3 consists of 15 residues. Per germline, CDR1 SGHRS and CDR2 YFSETQ. Trimming removed 0 bases from V and 0 bases from J, with 6 bases in between.